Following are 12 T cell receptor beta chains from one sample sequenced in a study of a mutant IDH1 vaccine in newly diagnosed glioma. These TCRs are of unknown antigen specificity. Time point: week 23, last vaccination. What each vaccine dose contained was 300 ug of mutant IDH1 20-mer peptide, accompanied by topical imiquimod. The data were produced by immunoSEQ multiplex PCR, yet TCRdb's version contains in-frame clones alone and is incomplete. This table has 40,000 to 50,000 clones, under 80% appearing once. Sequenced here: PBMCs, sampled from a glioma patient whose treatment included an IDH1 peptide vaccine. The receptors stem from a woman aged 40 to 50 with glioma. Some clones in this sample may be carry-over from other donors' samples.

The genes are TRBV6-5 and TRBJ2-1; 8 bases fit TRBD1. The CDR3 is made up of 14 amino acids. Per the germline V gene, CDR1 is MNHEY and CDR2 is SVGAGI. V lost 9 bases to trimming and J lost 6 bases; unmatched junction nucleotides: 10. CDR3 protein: CASTGQGIPNEQFF. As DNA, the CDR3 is TGTGCCAGTACCGGACAGGGAATACCCAATGAGCAGTTCTTC.

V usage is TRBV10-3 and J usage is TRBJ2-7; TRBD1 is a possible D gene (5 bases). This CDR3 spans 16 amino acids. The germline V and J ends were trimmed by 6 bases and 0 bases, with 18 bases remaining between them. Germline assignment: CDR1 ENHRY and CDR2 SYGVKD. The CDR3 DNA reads TGTGCCATCAGGACAAACCGGCAAAGGGGCTCCTACGAGCAGTACTTC. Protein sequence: CAIRTNRQRGSYEQYF.

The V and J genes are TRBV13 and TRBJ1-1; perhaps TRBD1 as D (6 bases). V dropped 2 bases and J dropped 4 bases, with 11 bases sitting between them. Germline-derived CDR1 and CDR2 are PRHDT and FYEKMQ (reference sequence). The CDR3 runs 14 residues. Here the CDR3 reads CASSLPGESTEAFF. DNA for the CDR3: TGTGCCAGCAGCTTACCAGGGGAGAGCACTGAAGCTTTCTTT.

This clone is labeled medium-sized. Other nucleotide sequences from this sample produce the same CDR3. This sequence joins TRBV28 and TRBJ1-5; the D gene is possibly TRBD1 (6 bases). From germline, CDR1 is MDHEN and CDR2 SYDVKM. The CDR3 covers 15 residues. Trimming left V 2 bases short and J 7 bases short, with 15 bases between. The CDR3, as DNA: TGTGCCAGCAGTTTAGGGCAGGGGTATCGGCAGCCCCAGCATTTT. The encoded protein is CASSLGQGYRQPQHF.

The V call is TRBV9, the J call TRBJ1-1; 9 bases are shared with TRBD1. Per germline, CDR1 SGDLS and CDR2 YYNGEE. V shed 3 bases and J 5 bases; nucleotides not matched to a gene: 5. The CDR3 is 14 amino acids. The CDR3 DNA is TGTGCCAGCAGCGCCGACGGACAGGGGACTGAAGCTTTCTTT. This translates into CASSADGQGTEAFF.

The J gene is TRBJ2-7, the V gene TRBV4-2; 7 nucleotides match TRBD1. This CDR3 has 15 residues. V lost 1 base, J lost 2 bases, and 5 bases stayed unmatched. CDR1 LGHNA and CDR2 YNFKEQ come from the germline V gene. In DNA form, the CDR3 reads TGTGCCAGCAGCCAAGGACAGGGACGGCCCTACGAGCAGTACTTC. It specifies CASSQGQGRPYEQYF.

The CDR3 spells CASSLKPGISTDTQYF. The DNA for the CDR3 is TGTGCCAGCAGCTTAAAGCCGGGGATATCGACAGATACGCAGTATTTT. The V call is TRBV7-3, the J call TRBJ2-3; D is possibly TRBD2 (5 bases). Between the trimmed V and J ends, which lost 1 base and 3 bases, there was a span of 14 bases. The CDR3 has 16 residues. Looked up from germline, CDR1 is SGHTA and CDR2 is FQGTGA.

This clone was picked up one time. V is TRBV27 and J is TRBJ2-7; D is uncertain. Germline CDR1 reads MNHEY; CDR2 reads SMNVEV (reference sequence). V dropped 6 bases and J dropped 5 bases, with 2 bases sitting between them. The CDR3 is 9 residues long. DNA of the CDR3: TGTGCCAGCAGGGACGAGCAGTACTTC. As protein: CASRDEQYF.

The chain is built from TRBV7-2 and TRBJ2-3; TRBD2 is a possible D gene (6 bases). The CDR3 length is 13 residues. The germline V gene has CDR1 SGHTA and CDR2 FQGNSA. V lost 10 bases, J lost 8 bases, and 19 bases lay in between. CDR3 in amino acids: CATHSGGVGTQYF. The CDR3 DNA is TGTGCCACGCATAGCGGCGGAGTGGGTACGCAGTATTTT.

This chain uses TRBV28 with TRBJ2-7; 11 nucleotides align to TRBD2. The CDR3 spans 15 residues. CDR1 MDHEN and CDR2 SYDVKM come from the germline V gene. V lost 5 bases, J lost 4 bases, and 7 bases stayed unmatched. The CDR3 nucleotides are TGTGCCAGCAGTCCAAAGACTAGCGGGGCATACGAGCAGTACTTC. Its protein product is CASSPKTSGAYEQYF.

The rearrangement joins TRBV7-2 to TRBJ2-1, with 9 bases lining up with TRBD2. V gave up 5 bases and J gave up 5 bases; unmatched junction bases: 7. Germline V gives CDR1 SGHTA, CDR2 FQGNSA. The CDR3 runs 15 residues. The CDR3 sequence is CASSETSGVDNEQFF. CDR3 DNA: TGTGCCAGCAGCGAGACTAGCGGAGTGGACAATGAGCAGTTCTTC.

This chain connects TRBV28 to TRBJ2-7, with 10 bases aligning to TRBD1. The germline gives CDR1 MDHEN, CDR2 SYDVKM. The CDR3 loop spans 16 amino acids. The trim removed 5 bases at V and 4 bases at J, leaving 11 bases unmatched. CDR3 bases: TGTGCCAGCAGTCTAGACCCTTGGGACAGGGGATACGAGCAGTACTTC. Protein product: CASSLDPWDRGYEQYF.